This T cell receptor beta chain comes out of a study of cytomegalovirus exposure and HLA in healthy donors. Profiling relied on immunoSEQ multiplex PCR, and the TCRdb table lists in-frame clones only, not all of them. The table records around 300,000 clones, approximately 83% of them present only once. Material: PBMCs. The origin of this receptor is a woman aged 18-29 years in good health and CMV-seronegative.

This chain's CDR3 is CASSPIIARGYGYTF. The CDR3 DNA follows: TGTGCCAGCAGCCCCATTATCGCTCGAGGGTATGGCTACACCTTC. This chain joins TRBV5-8 and TRBJ1-2; no firm D call. CDR3 size: 15 residues. V dropped 4 bases and J dropped 5 bases, with 18 bases sitting between them. In germline, CDR1 is SGHTS, CDR2 YDEGEE.